These T cell receptor beta chains were read from a single sample in a study of PD-1 blockade in classical Hodgkin lymphoma. Sequencing was performed with immunoSEQ multiplex PCR; in TCRdb, only in-frame clones are kept and a portion is missing. Seen here are some 15,000 clones, over 70% observed once, and the top ten hold 30% to 40%. Sequencing used peripheral blood mononuclear cells (PBMCs), obtained before the second cycle of nivolumab. The receptors were sampled from a human donor with classical Hodgkin lymphoma. Each CDR3 is given with its conserved first and last residue. The order of the fields is D gene, V gene, J gene, clone size, CDR3 DNA, CDR3 protein. A D gene is named only where the DNA matches it firmly. Only part of the rows carry a size: once, few, many, or a class if the clone is expanded.

d_call: NA
v_call: TRBV13
j_call: TRBJ2-2
clone_size: NA
cdr3_nt: TGTGCCAGCAGCCATAGAGGTCTCGGGGAGCTGTTTTTT
cdr3_aa: CASSHRGLGELFF

d_call: TRBD2
v_call: TRBV27
j_call: TRBJ2-7
clone_size: NA
cdr3_nt: TGTGCCAGCAAAATAGCGGGAGCGGGGGGAGCCTACGAGCAGTACTTC
cdr3_aa: CASKIAGAGGAYEQYF

d_call: NA
v_call: TRBV7-8
j_call: TRBJ1-2
clone_size: NA
cdr3_nt: TGTGCCAGCAGCTTAGGGGATACGGGCTACACCTTC
cdr3_aa: CASSLGDTGYTF

d_call: NA
v_call: TRBV19
j_call: TRBJ2-5
clone_size: NA
cdr3_nt: TGTGCCAGTAGTGAGAGAGCTCAAGAGACCCAGTACTTC
cdr3_aa: CASSERAQETQYF

d_call: NA
v_call: TRBV30
j_call: TRBJ2-1
clone_size: NA
cdr3_nt: TGTGCCTGGATGGGATCCCCGACATACAATGAGCAGTTCTTC
cdr3_aa: CAWMGSPTYNEQFF

d_call: NA
v_call: TRBV6-5
j_call: TRBJ1-5
clone_size: NA
cdr3_nt: TGTGCCAGCGGGACCTCAGGGCAGCCCCAGCATTTT
cdr3_aa: CASGTSGQPQHF

d_call: NA
v_call: TRBV28
j_call: TRBJ1-2
clone_size: NA
cdr3_nt: TGTGCCAGCAGCGCCGGTAGACCCTATGGCTACACCTTC
cdr3_aa: CASSAGRPYGYTF

d_call: NA
v_call: TRBV11-2
j_call: TRBJ1-3
clone_size: NA
cdr3_nt: TGTGCCAGCAGCGACGGCGTAGGAAACACCATATATTTT
cdr3_aa: CASSDGVGNTIYF

d_call: NA
v_call: TRBV18
j_call: TRBJ2-7
clone_size: once
cdr3_nt: TGTGCCAGCTCACGCTCGGATAGCTCCTACGAGCAGTACTTC
cdr3_aa: CASSRSDSSYEQYF

d_call: NA
v_call: TRBV19
j_call: TRBJ2-5
clone_size: NA
cdr3_nt: TGTGCCAGTAGTATTCTTGGCGGCCAAGAGACCCAGTACTTC
cdr3_aa: CASSILGGQETQYF

d_call: TRBD2
v_call: TRBV10-2
j_call: TRBJ2-7
clone_size: NA
cdr3_nt: TGCGCCAGCAGTGAAGTAGCGGGAGCCTACGAGCAGTACTTC
cdr3_aa: CASSEVAGAYEQYF

d_call: TRBD1
v_call: TRBV2
j_call: TRBJ1-2
clone_size: NA
cdr3_nt: TGTGCCAGCAGTTGGACAGGGGTAGGGATAATAAGTGGCTACACCTTC
cdr3_aa: CASSWTGVGIISGYTF

d_call: TRBD2
v_call: TRBV9
j_call: TRBJ2-7
clone_size: NA
cdr3_nt: TGTGCCAGCAGCCCAAACCCGGGGACTACGAATAGAGCAGCCGGGCAGTACTTC
cdr3_aa: CASSPNPGTTNRAAGQYF

d_call: TRBD1
v_call: TRBV14
j_call: TRBJ2-7
clone_size: NA
cdr3_nt: TGTGCCACACGGAAGACAGGGGATTCCTACGAGCAGTACTTC
cdr3_aa: CATRKTGDSYEQYF

d_call: NA
v_call: TRBV9
j_call: TRBJ2-5
clone_size: NA
cdr3_nt: TGTGCCAGCAGCGTACGGGCGGGAGAGACCCAGTACTTC
cdr3_aa: CASSVRAGETQYF

d_call: NA
v_call: TRBV14
j_call: TRBJ2-7
clone_size: NA
cdr3_nt: TGTGCCAGCAGCCGAGCGGGCAGGGGAGTCGAGCAGTACTTC
cdr3_aa: CASSRAGRGVEQYF

d_call: NA
v_call: TRBV2
j_call: TRBJ2-4
clone_size: NA
cdr3_nt: TGTGCCAGCAGACTAGGGGCGCACCCAGCCAAAAACATTCAGTACTTC
cdr3_aa: CASRLGAHPAKNIQYF